Below are 13 T cell receptor beta chains sequenced from a single sample in a study of T cells in Graves' hyperthyroidism and ophthalmopathy. RNA transcripts yielded amplified TCR beta CDR3 regions. HTBI primers were the set used in a first-round RT-PCR of the TCR CDR3. TCRdb redid the calling of the multiplex PCR reads with MiXCR, one entry per CDR3 protein. Of more than 350,000 distinct CDR3 sequences listed, approximately 14% are singletons. What was sequenced was blood. The receptors were sampled from a woman aged 55-69 years with Graves' ophthalmopathy.

This clonotype was counted between two and nine times. The chain uses TRBV11-2 and TRBJ2-3, with TRBD2 matching over 12 bases. V trimming: 5 bases; J trimming: 2 bases; junction bases outside the gene matches: 5. CDR1 and CDR2 (germline): SGHAT, FQNNGV. CDR3 length: 16 residues. Written as DNA, the CDR3 is TGTGCCAGCAGCCCGAGACTAGCGGGAGTCACAGATACGCAGTATTTT. It yields the protein CASSPRLAGVTDTQYF.

This clonotype turned up a few times. V gene TRBV5-6 combines with J gene TRBJ2-3, with a weak D call TRBD1 (5 bases). Trimming cost V 5 bases and J 7 bases, with 11 bases left between them. CDR1 is SGHDT, CDR2 YYEEEE, per germline. There are 12 residues in the CDR3. In DNA form, the CDR3 reads TGTGCCAGCAGTTCAGGGTCCCATACGCAGTATTTT. Residues: CASSSGSHTQYF. The whole variable domain, filled in from reference TRBV5-6 and TRBJ2-3, reads DAGVTQSPTHLIKTRGQQVTLRCSPKSGHDTVSWYQQALGQGPQFIFQYYEEEERQRGNFPDRFSGHQFPNYSSELNVNALLLGDSALYLCASSSGSHTQYFGPGTRLTVL.

This clonotype occurred many times. V and J are TRBV7-9 and TRBJ2-1; D is unresolved. Looked up from germline, CDR1 is SEHNR and CDR2 is FQNEAQ (reference sequence). V was clipped by 0 bases and J by 12 bases, with 12 bases between them. This CDR3 has 13 amino acids. The chain's CDR3 is CASSLAGKSGQFF. The CDR3 DNA reads TGTGCCAGCAGCTTAGCGGGGAAATCGGGGCAGTTCTTC.

This clonotype has at least ten counts. The CDR3 sequence is CASSSGGLAGGLTYEQYF. The CDR3 bases are TGCGCCAGCAGCTCGGGTGGACTAGCGGGAGGGTTAACCTACGAGCAGTACTTC. V gene TRBV5-1 combines with J gene TRBJ2-7, with TRBD2 identical over 15 bases. Germline-derived CDR1 and CDR2 are SGHRS and YFSETQ. This CDR3 contains 18 residues. The J segment lost 2 bases and the V segment lost 3 bases, leaving 9 bases of the junction unmatched.

In its sample, this clonotype was seen many times. The chain carries TRBV16 and TRBJ2-7; possibly TRBD1 for D (5 bases). Germline CDR1 KGHSY, CDR2 FQNENV. The CDR3 runs to 14 residues. V dropped 2 bases and J dropped 3 bases, with 11 bases sitting between them. The CDR3 DNA sequence: TGTGCCAGCAGCCAACACAGGCAGGGCTACGAGCAGTACTTC. It is translated as CASSQHRQGYEQYF.

The chain combines TRBV11-2 with TRBJ2-7; 13 nucleotides agree with TRBD2. There are 17 residues in the CDR3. V was clipped by 0 bases and J by 6 bases; unmatched bases: 8. Per the germline V gene, CDR1 is SGHAT and CDR2 is FQNNGV. CDR3 region: CASSLEEGLAGVSEQYF. DNA of the CDR3: TGTGCCAGCAGCTTAGAGGAAGGACTAGCGGGAGTGAGCGAGCAGTACTTC.

This clonotype was seen repeatedly, ten times or more. This sequence joins TRBV3-1 and TRBJ1-4; no clear D gene. V lost 2 bases and J 5 bases, leaving 12 bases between the germline ends. The CDR3 is 15 amino acids. The germline V gene encodes CDR1 LGHDT and CDR2 YNNKEL (reference sequence). CDR3 protein: CASSQTPRANEKLFF. CDR3 coding DNA: TGTGCCAGCAGCCAAACCCCGCGGGCAAATGAAAAACTGTTTTTT.

Comments on this clonotype: With a much larger clone just one base away, this may be a read error. The chain combines TRBV28 with TRBJ1-1; D gene ambiguous. Germline CDR1 reads MDHEN; CDR2 reads SYDVKM. There are 12 residues in the CDR3. The CDR3 DNA reads TGTGCCAGCAGCTCTAGAGACACTGATGCTTTCTTT. This gives the protein CASSSRDTDAFF.

About this clonotype itself: Just one base apart from a much larger clone, this may be a read error. The chain has TRBV28 and TRBJ2-7; D unresolved. The end of the DNA fits TRBJ2-1 better, so the J call may be wrong. This CDR3 is built from 13 residues. Germline lookup yields CDR1 MDHEN and CDR2 SYDVKM. The CDR3 DNA reads TGTGCCAGCACTTCCCGGGCCGCCTACGAGCAGTTCTTC. Its translation: CASTSRAAYEQFF.

Ten or more counts support this clonotype. The CDR3 reads CASSLRASNQPQHF. In nucleotides, the CDR3 is TGTGCCAGCAGTTTAAGAGCTAGCAATCAGCCCCAGCATTTT. The V call is TRBV12-3 or TRBV12-4, the J call TRBJ1-5; D gene unclear. The CDR3 runs to 14 residues. The V gene lost 2 bases and the J gene lost 0 bases, with 5 bases spanning the gap.

This clonotype was seen ten or more times. CDR3 region: CASSYRSGSSYNEQFF. CDR3 coding DNA: TGTGCCAGCAGTTACCGGAGCGGGAGCTCCTACAATGAGCAGTTCTTC. The chain uses TRBV6-2 or TRBV6-3 and TRBJ2-1, with 8 positions matching TRBD2. Germline CDR1 MNHEY, CDR2 SVGEGT. This CDR3 contains 16 residues. Trimming cost V 2 bases and J 0 bases; bases outside gene matches: 3.

This clonotype was seen repeatedly, ten times or more. The chain carries TRBV28 and TRBJ2-2; 9 positions match TRBD1. Trimming at V came to 6 bases and at J to 4 bases, leaving 9 bases not matched to a gene. Germline V gene sequence: CDR1 MDHEN, CDR2 SYDVKM. The CDR3 loop spans 16 amino acids. The DNA for the CDR3 is TGTGCCAGCAGCCTTCACCGACAGGGGGGCACCGGGGAGCTGTTTTTT. Translated, it gives CASSLHRQGGTGELFF. The full variable domain, in which reference TRBV28 and TRBJ2-2 provide the parts outside the CDR3, is DVKVTQSSRYLVKRTGEKVFLECVQDMDHENMFWYRQDPGLGLRLIYFSYDVKMKEKGDIPEGYSVSREKKERFSLILESASTNQTSMYLCASSLHRQGGTGELFFGEGSRLTVL.

This clonotype was detected many times. V gene TRBV12-3 or TRBV12-4 combines with J gene TRBJ2-2, with 7 bases that match TRBD1. V lost 3 bases, J lost 7 bases, and 5 bases stayed unmatched. This CDR3 contains 14 residues. The CDR3 is CASSFTGVSGELFF. In DNA form, the CDR3 reads TGTGCCAGCAGTTTCACAGGGGTGAGCGGGGAGCTGTTTTTT.